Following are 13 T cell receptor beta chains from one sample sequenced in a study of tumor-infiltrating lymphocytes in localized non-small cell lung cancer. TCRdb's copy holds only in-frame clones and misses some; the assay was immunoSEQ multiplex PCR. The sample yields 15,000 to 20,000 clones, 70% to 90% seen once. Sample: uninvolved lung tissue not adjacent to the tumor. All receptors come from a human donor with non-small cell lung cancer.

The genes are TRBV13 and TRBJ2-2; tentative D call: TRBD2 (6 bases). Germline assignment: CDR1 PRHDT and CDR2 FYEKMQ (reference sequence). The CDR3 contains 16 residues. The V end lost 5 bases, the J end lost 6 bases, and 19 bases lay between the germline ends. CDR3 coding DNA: TGTGCCAGCAGCCCGGACTATCGGGATAATTCCGGGGAGCTGTTTTTT. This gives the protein CASSPDYRDNSGELFF.

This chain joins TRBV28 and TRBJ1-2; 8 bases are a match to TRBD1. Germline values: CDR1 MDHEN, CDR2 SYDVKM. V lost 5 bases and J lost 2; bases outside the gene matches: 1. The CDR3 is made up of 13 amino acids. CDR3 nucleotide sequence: TGTGCCAGCAGTCGGGACAGGAACTATGGCTACACCTTC. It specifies CASSRDRNYGYTF.

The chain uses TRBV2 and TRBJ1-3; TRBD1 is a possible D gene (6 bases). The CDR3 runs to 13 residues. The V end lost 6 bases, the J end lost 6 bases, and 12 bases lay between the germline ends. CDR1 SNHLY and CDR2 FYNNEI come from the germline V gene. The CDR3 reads CASSPGQPNTIYF. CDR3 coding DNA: TGTGCCAGCAGCCCCGGACAGCCAAACACCATATATTTT. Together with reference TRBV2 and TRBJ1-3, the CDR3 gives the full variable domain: EPEVTQTPSHQVTQMGQEVILRCVPISNHLYFYWYRQILGQKVEFLVSFYNNEISEKSEIFDDQFSVERPDGSNFTLKIRSTKLEDSAMYFCASSPGQPNTIYFGEGSWLTVV.

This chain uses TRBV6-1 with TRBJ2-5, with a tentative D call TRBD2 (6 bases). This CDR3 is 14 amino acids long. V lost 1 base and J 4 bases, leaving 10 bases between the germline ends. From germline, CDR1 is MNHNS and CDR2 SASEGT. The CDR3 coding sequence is TGTGCCAGCAGTGAAGGGAGGGCAGTAGAGACCCAGTACTTC. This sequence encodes CASSEGRAVETQYF.

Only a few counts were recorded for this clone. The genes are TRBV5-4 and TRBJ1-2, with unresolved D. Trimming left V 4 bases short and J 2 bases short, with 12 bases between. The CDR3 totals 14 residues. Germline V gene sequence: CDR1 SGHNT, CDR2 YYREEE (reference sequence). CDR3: CASSGRDLNYGYTF. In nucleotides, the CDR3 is TGTGCCAGCAGCGGCAGAGACCTAAACTATGGCTACACCTTC.

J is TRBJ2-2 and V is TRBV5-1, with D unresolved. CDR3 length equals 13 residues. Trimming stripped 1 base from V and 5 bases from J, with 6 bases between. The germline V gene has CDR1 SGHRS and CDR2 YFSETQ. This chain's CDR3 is CASSLSVTGELFF. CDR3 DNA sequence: TGCGCCAGCAGCTTGTCCGTTACCGGGGAGCTGTTTTTT. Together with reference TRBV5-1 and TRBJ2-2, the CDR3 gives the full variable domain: KAGVTQTPRYLIKTRGQQVTLSCSPISGHRSVSWYQQTPGQGLQFLFEYFSETQRNKGNFPGRFSGRQFSNSRSEMNVSTLELGDSALYLCASSLSVTGELFFGEGSRLTVL.

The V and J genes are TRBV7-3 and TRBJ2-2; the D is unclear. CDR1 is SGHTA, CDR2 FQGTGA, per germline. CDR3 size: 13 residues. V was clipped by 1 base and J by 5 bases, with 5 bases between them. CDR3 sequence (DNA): TGTGCCAGCAGCTTAAGCGGTACCGGGGAGCTGTTTTTT. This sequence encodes CASSLSGTGELFF.

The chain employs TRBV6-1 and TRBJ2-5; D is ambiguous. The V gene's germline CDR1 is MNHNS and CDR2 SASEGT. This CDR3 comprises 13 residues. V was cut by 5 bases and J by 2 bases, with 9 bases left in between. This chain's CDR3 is CASSLSGQETQYF. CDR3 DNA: TGTGCCAGCAGTTTATCGGGTCAAGAGACCCAGTACTTC.

CDR3 region: CAWSPLDRSLYEQYF. The CDR3 nucleotides read TGTGCCTGGAGTCCTCTGGACAGGAGCCTCTACGAGCAGTACTTC. This rearrangement joins TRBV30 to TRBJ2-7; 7 bases are a match to TRBD1. Per germline, CDR1 GTSNPN and CDR2 SVGIG (reference sequence). The CDR3 totals 15 residues. J lost 3 bases, V lost 2 bases, and 10 bases had no gene match.

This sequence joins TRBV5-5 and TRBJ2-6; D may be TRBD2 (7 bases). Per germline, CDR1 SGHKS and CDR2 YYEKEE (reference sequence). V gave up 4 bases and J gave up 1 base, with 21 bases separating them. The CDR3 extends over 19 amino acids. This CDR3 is CASSNVPTGGGSGANVLTF. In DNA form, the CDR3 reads TGTGCCAGCAGCAATGTTCCGACGGGGGGCGGATCTGGGGCCAACGTCCTGACTTTC.

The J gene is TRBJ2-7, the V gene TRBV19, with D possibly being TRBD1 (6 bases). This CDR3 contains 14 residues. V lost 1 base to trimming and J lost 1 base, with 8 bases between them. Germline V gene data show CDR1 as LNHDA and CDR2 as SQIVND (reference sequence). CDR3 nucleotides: TGTGCCAGTAGTATAGGTGGACAGTCCTACGAGCAGTACTTC. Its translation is CASSIGGQSYEQYF.

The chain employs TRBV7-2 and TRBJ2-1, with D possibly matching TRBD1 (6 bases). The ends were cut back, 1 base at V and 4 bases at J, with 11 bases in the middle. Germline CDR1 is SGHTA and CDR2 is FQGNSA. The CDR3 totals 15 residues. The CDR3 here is CASSLDYQGYNEQFF. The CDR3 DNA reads TGTGCCAGCAGCTTAGACTACCAGGGGTACAATGAGCAGTTCTTC.

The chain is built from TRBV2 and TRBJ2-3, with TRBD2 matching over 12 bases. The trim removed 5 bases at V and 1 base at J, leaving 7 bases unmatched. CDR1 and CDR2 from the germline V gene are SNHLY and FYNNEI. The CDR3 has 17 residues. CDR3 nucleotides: TGTGCCAGCAGTCGACTAGCGGGAGTCGGTGGCACAGATACGCAGTATTTT. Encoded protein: CASSRLAGVGGTDTQYF.